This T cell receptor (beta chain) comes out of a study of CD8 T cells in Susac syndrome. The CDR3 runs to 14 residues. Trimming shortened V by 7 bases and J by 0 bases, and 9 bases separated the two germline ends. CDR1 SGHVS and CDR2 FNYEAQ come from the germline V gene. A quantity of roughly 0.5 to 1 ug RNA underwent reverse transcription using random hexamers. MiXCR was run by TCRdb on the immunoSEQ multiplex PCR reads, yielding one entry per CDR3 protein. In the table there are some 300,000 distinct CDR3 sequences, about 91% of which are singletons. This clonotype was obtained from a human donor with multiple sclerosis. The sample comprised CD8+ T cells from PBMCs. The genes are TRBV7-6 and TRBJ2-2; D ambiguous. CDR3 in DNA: TGTGCCAGCACCTGGACGGCGAACACCGGGGAGCTGTTTTTT. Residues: CASTWTANTGELFF. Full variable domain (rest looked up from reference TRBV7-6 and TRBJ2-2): GAGVSQSPRYKVTKRGQDVALRCDPISGHVSLYWYRQALGQGPEFLTYFNYEAQQDKSGLPNDRFSAERPEGSISTLTIQRTEQRDSAMYRCASTWTANTGELFFGEGSRLTVL.